The T cell receptor beta chain described here comes from a study of cytomegalovirus exposure and HLA in healthy donors. Sequencing was performed with immunoSEQ multiplex PCR; in TCRdb, only in-frame clones are kept and a portion is missing. The data show 150,000 to 200,000 clones, 85% seen once. V was clipped by 4 bases and J by 12 bases, with 13 bases between them. Germline V lookup: CDR1 SGHTS, CDR2 YDEGEE. The CDR3 loop spans 11 amino acids. The TCR sequence derives from a man in his late teens or twenties in good health and CMV-seropositive. The specimen was PBMCs. V usage is TRBV5-8 and J usage is TRBJ1-1; maybe TRBD1 (6 bases). For the CDR3, the DNA is TGTGCCAGCAGCCTCGGACAGTTGCCTTTCTTT. This gives the protein CASSLGQLPFF.